This paragraph covers one T cell receptor beta chain sequence. The data were taken from a study of blood T cell repertoires in COVID-19. Study context: Samples taken during acute and convalescent COVID-19 were collected in the United States, Italy and Spain. PBMCs, B-cell-depleted T cells, or T cells were the source of the cDNA or gDNA that made up the material.

Source study methods: Nucleated cell counts were estimated from reference gene primer amplification. Measured with immunoSEQ multiplex PCR; TCRdb has only the in-frame clones, and not every one. V and J calls and clone size are those listed in that table; D and trimming were worked out from the DNA. Of under 250,000 clones in the sample, roughly nine tenths are singletons; the top ten hold about 0.8%. There are 16 residues in the CDR3. Trimming pared 0 bases from V and 2 bases from J, leaving 14 bases between. CDR1 SGDLS and CDR2 YYNGEE come from the germline V gene. The sample consisted of peripheral blood. The sequence came from a man between 60 and 75 years old with COVID-19, enrolled during active disease. The chain links TRBV9 to TRBJ1-1, with D hard to call. In DNA form, the CDR3 reads TGTGCCAGCAGCGTAGGAGGAACCAACCCAAACACTGAAGCTTTCTTT. The encoded protein is CASSVGGTNPNTEAFF. Based on the CDR3 plus reference TRBV9 and TRBJ1-1, the full variable domain is DSGVTQTPKHLITATGQRVTLRCSPRSGDLSVYWYQQSLDQGLQFLIQYYNGEERAKGNILERFSAQQFPDLHSELNLSSLELGDSALYFCASSVGGTNPNTEAFFGQGTRLTVV.